This T cell receptor (beta chain) was identified during a study of T cell repertoires in cytomegalovirus infection. Across the whole study: Alongside well-studied HLA-B-restricted CMV epitopes, recently identified HLA-C-restricted CMV epitopes were also used. Indications came from public TCR beta signatures; they pointed to CMV infection and to a matching HLA type.

As for this clonotype: Its cognate antigen is unknown. A clone one base away is much larger, so this may be a read error.

Using its own MiXCR run on the reads, TCRdb lists one record per CDR3 protein. The data contain about a million distinct CDR3 sequences, 31% of them singletons. Study-wide points: Summed frequency of shared TCR beta families picked out CMV carriers who also had the relevant HLA. Clonotype analysis showed dominance of the ex vivo response by HLA-C-restricted CMV-specific TCR beta clonotypes.

CDR1 SEHNR and CDR2 FQNEAQ come from the germline V gene (reference sequence). CDR3 length: 14 amino acids. The clonotype was recovered from a human donor in good health (CMV status not recorded). Some clones in this sample may be carry-over from other donors' samples. The chain links TRBV7-9 to TRBJ1-2; 7 bases agree with TRBD1. The sample in question was cultured CD8+ T cells from PBMCs, obtained from culture after CMV antigen stimulation. CDR3 DNA sequence: TGTGTCAGCAGCTCCAGGGGGGACCTCTATGGCTACACCTTC. It is translated as CVSSSRGDLYGYTF.